The 2 T cell receptor beta chains below were found in one sample sequenced in a study of tumor-infiltrating lymphocytes in primary liver carcinoma. The blood RNA (from unsorted whole blood) was obtained, and germline DNA was also extracted. The template, roughly 0.45 ug total RNA, yielded TCR beta cDNA made with a constant-region primer. Employing slightly modified ARM-PCR, three nested multiplex PCR rounds were run, and these gave rise to the TCR beta libraries. With TRBV1-TRBV30 forward primers and a C-beta reverse primer, the first two PCR rounds were run for approximately 9 cycles each. TCRdb processed the multiplex PCR reads anew with MiXCR; each CDR3 protein has one entry. The table lists 310,000 or so distinct CDR3 sequences, around three fifths of them singletons, with approximately 15% in the top ten. The specimen sequenced was peripheral blood. The receptor source for this set is a woman in her twenties or thirties with primary liver carcinoma and hepatitis B virus infection.

This chain connects TRBV19 to TRBJ1-1; weak D call: TRBD1 (6 bases). The CDR3 length is 15 residues. Germline CDR1 LNHDA, CDR2 SQIVND (reference sequence). V was trimmed by 5 bases and J by 0 bases, leaving 13 bases between them. In DNA form, the CDR3 reads TGTGCCAGTAGTGGCCGAACAGGGATGAACACTGAAGCTTTCTTT. Translated, it gives CASSGRTGMNTEAFF. The whole variable domain, filled in from reference TRBV19 and TRBJ1-1, reads DGGITQSPKYLFRKEGQNVTLSCEQNLNHDAMYWYRQDPGQGLRLIYYSQIVNDFQKGDIAEGYSVSREKKESFPLTVTSAQKNPTAFYLCASSGRTGMNTEAFFGQGTRLTVV.

A note on this clonotype: It may be a read error: a sequence one base away is much more abundant. The chain joins TRBV12-3 or TRBV12-4 to TRBJ2-1; D call uncertain. CDR3 length equals 11 residues. CDR3 in amino acids: CASSAYYEQFF. The CDR3 DNA is TGTGCCAGCAGTGCCTACTATGAGCAGTTCTTC.